A single sample is the source of the 10 T cell receptor beta chains below, sequenced in a study of blood T cell repertoires in COVID-19. Profiling relied on immunoSEQ multiplex PCR, and the TCRdb table lists in-frame clones only, not all of them. This table holds approximately 100,000 clones, 84% found once. The sequenced sample consisted of peripheral blood. The receptors originated from a woman between 45 and 60 years old with acute or convalescent COVID-19.

V gene TRBV15 combines with J gene TRBJ1-5; TRBD1 is a possible D gene (6 bases). Trimming removed 3 bases from V and 4 bases from J, with 13 bases in between. This CDR3 is 15 amino acids long. Looked up from germline, CDR1 is LNHNV and CDR2 is YYDKDF (reference sequence). The DNA of the CDR3 is TGTGCCACCAGCAGCCCGTCTCAGGGGAATCAGCCCCAGCATTTT. This translates into CATSSPSQGNQPQHF.

V usage is TRBV18 and J usage is TRBJ1-2, with 8 nucleotides matching TRBD1. The CDR3 is made up of 17 amino acids. Trimming cost V 6 bases and J 5 bases; bases outside gene matches: 17. Germline CDR1 reads KGHSH; CDR2 reads LQKENI. The CDR3 DNA reads as TGTGCCAGCTCCCGACAAGGCGGTCAGGGGGCGCGGTATGGCTACACCTTC. Its protein is CASSRQGGQGARYGYTF.

CDR3 in amino acids: CASLSPGGSNQPQHF. As DNA, the CDR3 is TGTGCCAGCTTAAGTCCAGGGGGTTCCAATCAGCCCCAGCATTTT. The chain combines TRBV6-5 with TRBJ1-5, with 7 nucleotides matching TRBD1. After removal of 8 bases from V and 3 bases from J, the junction contained 10 bases not matched to a gene. Germline V CDR1 and CDR2: MNHEY, SVGAGI. This CDR3 spans 15 amino acids.

This clone was detected once. The chain couples TRBV18 to TRBJ2-7; TRBD1 matches at 10 bases. CDR3 length equals 17 residues. The germline CDR1 and CDR2 sequences are KGHSH and LQKENI. The V segment lost 8 bases and the J segment 0 bases; nucleotides outside the gene matches: 13. Here the CDR3 reads CASTLDRGRGSSYEQYF. In DNA, the CDR3 is TGTGCCAGCACCCTAGACAGGGGGCGCGGGAGCTCCTACGAGCAGTACTTC.

V is TRBV20-1 and J is TRBJ1-1; D might be TRBD1 (5 bases). Germline lookup yields CDR1 DFQATT and CDR2 SNEGSKA (reference sequence). The CDR3 spans 16 residues. The ends were cut back, 3 bases at V and 4 bases at J, with 21 bases in the middle. The CDR3 region has the DNA TGCAGTGCTAGTGTGGGGAGGAGTAGCGGGGCCACTGAAGCTTTCTTT. It is translated as CSASVGRSSGATEAFF.

The chain links TRBV6-5 to TRBJ2-2; a weak D match, TRBD2 (6 bases). CDR3 length: 14 amino acids. Germline CDR1 and CDR2: MNHEY and SVGAGI. V dropped 6 bases and J dropped 0 bases, with 8 bases sitting between them. The CDR3: CASRRLANTGELFF. In DNA, the CDR3 is TGTGCCAGCAGACGACTAGCGAACACCGGGGAGCTGTTTTTT.

The chain couples TRBV5-1 to TRBJ2-3; D unresolved. In germline, CDR1 is SGHRS, CDR2 YFSETQ. The CDR3 runs to 14 residues. The germline V and J ends were trimmed by 4 bases and 4 bases, with 13 bases remaining between them. The CDR3, as DNA: TGCGCCAGCAGCCCGTTTTACAGTTCAGATACGCAGTATTTT. This gives the protein CASSPFYSSDTQYF. The full variable domain, rest sourced from reference TRBV5-1 and TRBJ2-3, is KAGVTQTPRYLIKTRGQQVTLSCSPISGHRSVSWYQQTPGQGLQFLFEYFSETQRNKGNFPGRFSGRQFSNSRSEMNVSTLELGDSALYLCASSPFYSSDTQYFGPGTRLTVL.

The J gene is TRBJ1-5, the V gene TRBV15; TRBD1 aligns across 8 bases. Germline V lookup: CDR1 LNHNV, CDR2 YYDKDF (reference sequence). The ends lost 5 bases at V and 3 bases at J; junction bases unmatched: 6. CDR3 length: 15 residues. The chain's CDR3 is CATSQGQANNQPQHF. The CDR3 DNA follows: TGTGCCACCAGCCAGGGACAGGCGAACAATCAGCCCCAGCATTTT.

CDR3 sequence reads: CASSLVQGDQPQHF. The CDR3 DNA reads as TGTGCCAGCAGCTTGGTCCAGGGCGATCAGCCCCAGCATTTT. The rearrangement joins TRBV5-6 to TRBJ1-5, with D perhaps TRBD1 (5 bases). There are 14 residues in the CDR3. Germline loops: CDR1 SGHDT, CDR2 YYEEEE. V lost 0 bases and J 5 bases, leaving 9 bases between the germline ends.

The chain has TRBV3-1 (or the pseudogene TRBV3-2) and TRBJ2-4, with D tentatively TRBD2 (6 bases). The CDR3 sequence is 15 residues long. The germline CDR1 and CDR2 sequences are LGHDT and YNNKEL (reference sequence). Trimming removed 4 bases at V and 0 bases at J, with 10 bases between. CDR3 sequence (DNA): TGTGCCAGCAGCCCGGCGGGGCTAGCCAAAAACATTCAGTACTTC. Translated, it gives CASSPAGLAKNIQYF.